The 7 T cell receptor beta chains presented below share a single source sample, sequenced in a study of OX40 agonist ivuxolimab in advanced cancers. The data were produced by immunoSEQ multiplex PCR, yet TCRdb's version contains in-frame clones alone and is incomplete. The sample holds some 97,000 clones, around 90% seen once. Sequencing was performed on CD4+ or CD8+ T cells sorted from blood, taken in a trial of the OX40 agonist ivuxolimab. The receptors here all came from an adult with an advanced solid tumor such as melanoma, head and neck, liver or kidney cancer.

This clone was picked up a small number of times. This rearrangement joins TRBV30 to TRBJ1-4; a possible D gene is TRBD1 (6 bases). Germline lookup yields CDR1 GTSNPN and CDR2 SVGIG (reference sequence). Trimming shortened V by 4 bases and J by 5 bases, and 11 bases separated the two germline ends. The CDR3 loop spans 13 amino acids. CDR3 nucleotides: TGTGCCTGGAACGACAGGATAAATGAAAAACTGTTTTTT. This translates into CAWNDRINEKLFF.

The gene calls are TRBV27 and TRBJ1-4, with a possible D match to TRBD1 (5 bases). V was trimmed by 9 bases and J by 11 bases, leaving 19 bases between them. The CDR3 loop spans 13 amino acids. Germline assignment: CDR1 MNHEY and CDR2 SMNVEV (reference sequence). The CDR3 reads CASRLWGVDKLFF. The DNA of the CDR3 is TGTGCCAGTCGGTTGTGGGGGGTAGATAAACTGTTTTTT.

This chain uses TRBV6-1 with TRBJ1-5, with TRBD1 identical over 8 bases. CDR1 is MNHNS, CDR2 SASEGT, per germline. The trim removed 5 bases at V and 3 bases at J, leaving 6 bases unmatched. The CDR3 runs to 15 residues. DNA for the CDR3: TGTGCCAGCAGTCGGACAGGGCGAGTCAATCAGCCCCAGCATTTT. Its protein product is CASSRTGRVNQPQHF.

The rearrangement joins TRBV6-1 to TRBJ1-5; D is perhaps TRBD1 (5 bases). Germline lookup yields CDR1 MNHNS and CDR2 SASEGT. The length of the CDR3 is 14 residues. V dropped 7 bases and J dropped 7 bases, with 17 bases sitting between them. The CDR3 DNA sequence: TGTGCCAGCAAGTATTTAATTGAGGGGCAGCCCCAGCATTTT. Protein sequence: CASKYLIEGQPQHF.

This clone was recorded only once. The chain has TRBV28 and TRBJ1-2, with TRBD1 matching over 9 bases. This CDR3 contains 15 residues. CDR1 and CDR2 from the germline V gene are MDHEN and SYDVKM. V dropped 5 bases and J dropped 7; count of bases not matched to a gene: 11. The CDR3 spells CASSVQGAPARGYTF. CDR3 nucleotide sequence: TGTGCCAGCAGTGTACAGGGGGCGCCAGCTCGTGGCTACACCTTC.

The rearrangement uses TRBV4-1 and TRBJ2-7; 12 bases map to TRBD2. Germline V CDR1 and CDR2: MGHRA, YSYEKL. V gave up 3 bases and J gave up 5 bases; unmatched junction bases: 5. The CDR3 covers 15 residues. Here the CDR3 reads CASSHGLAGTDEQYF. The CDR3 DNA reads as TGCGCCAGCAGCCACGGACTAGCGGGAACCGACGAGCAGTACTTC.

The rearrangement uses TRBV7-6 and TRBJ1-1, with D perhaps matching TRBD1 (5 bases). The CDR3 runs to 13 residues. The germline CDR1 and CDR2 sequences are SGHVS and FNYEAQ. V was clipped by 0 bases and J by 8 bases, with 10 bases between them. The CDR3 is CASSLALGGEAFF. The DNA of the CDR3 is TGTGCCAGCAGCTTAGCGTTGGGGGGAGAAGCTTTCTTT.